The clone carrying this T cell receptor (beta chain) was seen more than once but under ten times. The data belong to a study of T cells after somatic rescue of genetic block. TCRdb keeps only in-frame clones here, not all; method: immunoSEQ multiplex PCR. This table has roughly 11,000 clones, about 76% appearing once. The V segment lost 5 bases and the J segment 5 bases; nucleotides outside the gene matches: 5. The CDR3 totals 14 residues. The germline gives CDR1 MDHEN, CDR2 SYDVKM. Material: peripheral blood mononuclear cells (PBMCs). This chain connects TRBV28 to TRBJ1-4; 7 bases map to TRBD1. The origin of this receptor is a boy younger than 18. The chain's CDR3 is CASSGDRPNEKLFF. The CDR3 DNA follows: TGTGCCAGCAGTGGGGACAGACCCAATGAAAAACTGTTTTTT. Full variable domain (missing parts from reference TRBV28 and TRBJ1-4): DVKVTQSSRYLVKRTGEKVFLECVQDMDHENMFWYRQDPGLGLRLIYFSYDVKMKEKGDIPEGYSVSREKKERFSLILESASTNQTSMYLCASSGDRPNEKLFFGSGTQLSVL.